This TCR beta chain was documented in a study of T cells after yellow fever vaccination. A single record per CDR3 protein comes from TCRdb applying MiXCR to the 5' RACE reads. The table lists approximately 170,000 distinct CDR3 sequences, roughly 11% of them singletons, with 36% in the top ten. V dropped 8 bases and J dropped 6 bases, with 14 bases sitting between them. The germline V gene encodes CDR1 SQVTM and CDR2 ANQGSEA. This CDR3 has 12 amino acids. The TCR originated in a man aged 18 to 30 who received the YFV17D yellow fever vaccine. The sequences come from CD8+ T cells sorted from PBMCs, collected 15 days after the yellow fever booster vaccination. This chain links TRBV29-1 with TRBJ2-4, with D tentatively TRBD2 (5 bases). CDR3 amino acids: CSYVAGGNIQYF. CDR3 in DNA: TGCAGCTATGTGGCGGGTGGAAACATTCAGTACTTC. Variable domain in full (rest from reference TRBV29-1 and TRBJ2-4): SAVISQKPSRDICQRGTSLTIQCQVDSQVTMMFWYRQQPGQSLTLIATANQGSEATYESGFVIDKFPISRPNLTFSTLTVSNMSPEDSSIYLCSYVAGGNIQYFGAGTRLSVL.